This T cell receptor (beta chain) emerged from a study of tumor-infiltrating lymphocytes in primary liver carcinoma. Whole-study context: Every sample contained roughly 3.5 to 7.13 million productive TCRbeta reads, and these numbers were similar from one tissue type to another.

The template, around 520 ng total RNA, yielded TCR beta cDNA made with a constant-region primer. Slightly modified ARM-PCR, run as three nested multiplex PCR rounds, produced the TCR beta libraries. Investigators reported that the first two PCR rounds, at 10 to 11 cycles each, used TRBV1-TRBV30 forward primers with a C-beta reverse primer. Each CDR3 protein gets one entry after TCRdb re-called the multiplex PCR reads with MiXCR. The table shows about 99,000 distinct CDR3 sequences, with roughly 69% occurring only once. In regard to this clonotype: Antigen specificity is unknown.

The CDR3 is made up of 15 amino acids. Taking roughly 18-32 mg of unsorted bulk tissue, the authors co-extracted RNA and DNA. Resecting the tumor surgically was how the patients' primary liver carcinoma was treated. Chronic HBV infection, untreated so far, was present in the patients. Study-wide results and limits: Tumors reached a significantly greater top-250-clone fraction than blood did (p = 0.039).

Sequenced material: liver tumor tissue from sampling region 5. Stated subset: tumor region T5, tumor centre. The receptor comes from a woman aged 55 to 70 with primary liver carcinoma and hepatitis B virus infection. The chain uses TRBV12-3 or TRBV12-4 and TRBJ1-1, with TRBD1 matching over 7 bases. The CDR3 here is CVGRPTQGKNTEAFF. DNA for the CDR3: TGTGTCGGCAGACCGACACAGGGGAAGAACACTGAAGCTTTCTTT.